The entry below describes one T cell receptor beta chain. This entry belongs to a study of blood T cell repertoires in COVID-19. Overall study: The United States, Italy and Spain supplied acute and convalescent COVID-19 samples. PBMCs, B-cell-depleted T cells, or T cells provided the cDNA or gDNA that made up the material.

The trim removed 4 bases at V and 5 bases at J, leaving 4 bases unmatched. CDR1 is SGHKS, CDR2 YYEKEE, per germline (reference sequence). CDR3 length: 16 amino acids. Original data processing: It was from reference gene primer amplification that nucleated cell counts were estimated. The assay was immunoSEQ multiplex PCR, and TCRdb's table has in-frame clones only and misses some. V, J and clone size derive from that table, while D and trimming were established from the DNA sequence. The sample consists of roughly 29,000 clones, roughly nine tenths of them appearing once. This rearrangement joins TRBV5-5 to TRBJ2-1, with 15 bases aligning to TRBD2. Input material: peripheral blood. This receptor was identified in a human donor in a cohort sampled during active COVID-19. In DNA, the CDR3 is TGTGCCAGCAGCCTGAGGACTAGCGGGGGGGACAATGAGCAGTTCTTC. Translated, it gives CASSLRTSGGDNEQFF.